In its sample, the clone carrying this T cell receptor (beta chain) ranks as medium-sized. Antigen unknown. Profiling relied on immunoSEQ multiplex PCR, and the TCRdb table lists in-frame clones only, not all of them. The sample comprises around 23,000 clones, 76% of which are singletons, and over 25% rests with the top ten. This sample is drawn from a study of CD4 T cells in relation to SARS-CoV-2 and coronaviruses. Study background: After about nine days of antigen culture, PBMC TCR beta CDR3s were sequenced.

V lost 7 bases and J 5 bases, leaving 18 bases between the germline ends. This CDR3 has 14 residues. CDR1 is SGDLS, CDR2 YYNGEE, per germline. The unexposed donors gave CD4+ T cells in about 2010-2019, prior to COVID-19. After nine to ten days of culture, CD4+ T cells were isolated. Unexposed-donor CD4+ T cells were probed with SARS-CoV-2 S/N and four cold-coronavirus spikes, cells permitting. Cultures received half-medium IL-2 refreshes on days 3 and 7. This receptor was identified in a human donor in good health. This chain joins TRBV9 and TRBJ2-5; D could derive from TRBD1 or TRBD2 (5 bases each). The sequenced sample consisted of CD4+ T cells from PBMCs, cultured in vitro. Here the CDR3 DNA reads TGTGCCAGCTCAGGGACCGGGAACGTCGAGACCCAGTACTTC. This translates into CASSGTGNVETQYF.